This T cell receptor (beta chain) was sequenced in a study of early T cells in non-severe SARS-CoV-2 infection. Whole-study context: Bulk RNA taken from unsorted whole blood was sequenced, leaving chains unpaired. Overall study findings and caveats: There was a bias toward anti-spike CD8 responses in VDJdb matching, which missed private and CD4 specificities.

Germline CDR1 KGHSH, CDR2 LQKENI. V was pared by 4 bases and J by 3 bases, with 2 bases of the junction left unmatched. The CDR3 runs 13 residues. This clonotype appeared many times. Its antigen is not known. The library protocol tagged individual cDNA molecules with unique molecular identifiers. One entry per CDR3 protein, called by TCRdb with MiXCR from the 5' RACE reads. The sample has almost 30,000 distinct CDR3 sequences, 5.5% to 6.5% seen once. The sequenced sample consisted of whole blood. V and J are TRBV18 and TRBJ2-5, with TRBD1 matching 7 bases. This receptor was obtained from an adult who was a healthcare worker with PCR-confirmed SARS-CoV-2 infection or an uninfected control (not recorded which). The CDR3, as DNA: TGTGCCAGCTCACTCGGACAGGAAGAGACCCAGTACTTC. Protein product: CASSLGQEETQYF.